Sequencing of this TCR beta chain was carried out in a study of immune evolution from preneoplasia to lung adenocarcinoma. Study-wide findings and caveats: Top clone share appeared to fall from AAH through AIS, MIA, adenocarcinoma.

To note about this clone: What it binds is unknown.

The method was immunoSEQ multiplex PCR; TCRdb's version includes in-frame clones alone and lacks a portion of them. The sample lists around 4,100 clones; about nine tenths were seen once. V lost 10 bases, J lost 0 bases, and 14 bases stayed unmatched. There are 17 residues in the CDR3. Germline V gene lookup returns CDR1 SNHLY and CDR2 FYNNEI. The V gene is TRBV2, the J gene TRBJ2-5; 10 positions agree with TRBD2. The receptor was isolated from a donor at least 70 years old with lung adenocarcinoma. Sequencing input: FFPE minimally invasive lung adenocarcinoma tissue. CDR3 DNA: TGTGCCAACGACGGTCGGGGGACTAGCGAGTACCAAGAGACCCAGTACTTC. It yields the protein CANDGRGTSEYQETQYF.